This entry lists 9 T cell receptor beta chains sequenced from one sample in a study of blood T cell repertoires in COVID-19. Here immunoSEQ multiplex PCR was the method, and the copy in TCRdb shows in-frame clones only, minus some. The profile shows approximately 210,000 clones, 88% of them singletons. Specimen: peripheral blood. Receptors were obtained from a man between 18 and 29 years old with active or convalescent COVID-19.

The chain has TRBV6-5 and TRBJ2-1; no definite D call. Germline V lookup: CDR1 MNHEY, CDR2 SVGAGI. The V end was cut by 4 bases, the J end by 4 bases, with 14 bases between. This CDR3 comprises 15 residues. The CDR3: CASSSHRNLYNEQFF. The CDR3 DNA reads as TGTGCCAGCAGTTCTCACAGAAACCTTTACAATGAGCAGTTCTTC.

The CDR3 DNA reads as TGTGCCAGCAGCACGGGAGTGAACACTGAAGCTTTCTTT. Translating gives CASSTGVNTEAFF. This chain uses TRBV27 with TRBJ1-1; D is unclear. V was pared by 6 bases and J by 0 bases, with 8 bases between. This CDR3 comprises 13 residues. CDR1 is MNHEY and CDR2 is SMNVEV in the germline V gene (reference sequence).

The V and J genes are TRBV7-9 and TRBJ2-5, with 7 bases aligning to TRBD2. Germline trimming cut 5 bases from V and 2 bases from J; bases unmatched to any gene: 2. Germline V CDR1 and CDR2: SEHNR, FQNEAQ (reference sequence). This CDR3 spans 13 amino acids. The CDR3 DNA reads as TGTGCCAGCAGCCAAGCGGGGCAAGAGACCCAGTACTTC. This translates into CASSQAGQETQYF.

This clone was recorded once. The chain has TRBV27 and TRBJ1-1; TRBD1 might be the D (6 bases). The CDR3 spans 14 residues. V lost 1 base and J lost 3, with 9 bases in between. Germline CDR1 is MNHEY and CDR2 is SMNVEV (reference sequence). The CDR3 sequence is CASSLYRDDTEAFF. Here the CDR3 DNA reads TGTGCCAGCAGTTTATACAGGGATGACACTGAAGCTTTCTTT.

This chain uses TRBV5-4 with TRBJ1-2; D not certain. V was trimmed by 5 bases and J by 2 bases, leaving 10 bases between them. The germline CDR1 and CDR2 sequences are SGHNT and YYREEE (reference sequence). This CDR3 region has 13 residues. This CDR3 is CASSPDGNYGYTF. The CDR3 DNA sequence: TGTGCCAGCAGTCCTGACGGGAACTATGGCTACACCTTC.

This chain connects TRBV7-2 to TRBJ1-5; a weak D match, TRBD1 (5 bases). Germline CDR1 reads SGHTA; CDR2 reads FQGNSA. V lost 2 bases and J lost 7, with 12 bases in between. The length of the CDR3 is 14 residues. The CDR3 is CASSLSRRDQPQHF. In DNA form, the CDR3 reads TGTGCCAGCAGCTTATCCCGGAGGGACCAGCCCCAGCATTTT. The variable domain in full, completed from reference TRBV7-2 and TRBJ1-5, reads GAGVSQSPSNKVTEKGKDVELRCDPISGHTALYWYRQSLGQGLEFLIYFQGNSAPDKSGLPSDRFSAERTGGSVSTLTIQRTQQEDSAVYLCASSLSRRDQPQHFGDGTRLSIL.

The chain recombines TRBV30 with TRBJ2-1, with 8 bases that match TRBD1. J was trimmed by 12 bases and V by 8 bases; bases with no gene match: 15. Germline V gene data show CDR1 as GTSNPN and CDR2 as SVGIG (reference sequence). CDR3 length equals 13 residues. This chain's CDR3 is CARAGGSGEGQFF. CDR3 nucleotides: TGTGCCCGAGCAGGGGGCTCTGGGGAAGGGCAGTTCTTC.

The chain employs TRBV30 and TRBJ2-7; 11 nucleotides line up with TRBD1. Germline V gives CDR1 GTSNPN, CDR2 SVGIG (reference sequence). Losses at the gene ends were 5 bases for V and 3 bases for J; bases not matched to a gene: 9. The CDR3 extends over 15 amino acids. The CDR3 DNA sequence: TGTGCCTGGGGGATTCCAGGGACAGGGGGCTACGAGCAGTACTTC. This codes for CAWGIPGTGGYEQYF.

To note about this clone: One end of the junction fails to match germline, which may point to a read error. V is TRBV2 and J is TRBJ2-7; 9 bases are shared with TRBD2. Germline CDR1 reads SNHLY; CDR2 reads FYNNEI. The length of the CDR3 is 12 residues. CDR3 loop: CASSDPLTSGTF. As DNA, the CDR3 is TGTGCCAGCAGTGATCCTTTGACTAGCGGCACCTTC.